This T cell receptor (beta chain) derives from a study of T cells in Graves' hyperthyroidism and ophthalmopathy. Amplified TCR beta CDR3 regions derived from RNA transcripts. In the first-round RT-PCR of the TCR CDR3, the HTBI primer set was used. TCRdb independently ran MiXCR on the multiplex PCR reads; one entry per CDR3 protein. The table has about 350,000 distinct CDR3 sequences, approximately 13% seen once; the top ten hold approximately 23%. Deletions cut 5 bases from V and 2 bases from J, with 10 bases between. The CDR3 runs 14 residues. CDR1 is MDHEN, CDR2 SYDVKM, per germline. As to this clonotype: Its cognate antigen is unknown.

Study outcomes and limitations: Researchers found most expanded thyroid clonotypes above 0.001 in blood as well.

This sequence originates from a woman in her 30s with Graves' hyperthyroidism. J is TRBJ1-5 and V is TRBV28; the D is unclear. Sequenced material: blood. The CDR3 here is CASSIEGGNQPQHF. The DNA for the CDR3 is TGTGCCAGCAGTATAGAGGGTGGCAATCAGCCCCAGCATTTT.